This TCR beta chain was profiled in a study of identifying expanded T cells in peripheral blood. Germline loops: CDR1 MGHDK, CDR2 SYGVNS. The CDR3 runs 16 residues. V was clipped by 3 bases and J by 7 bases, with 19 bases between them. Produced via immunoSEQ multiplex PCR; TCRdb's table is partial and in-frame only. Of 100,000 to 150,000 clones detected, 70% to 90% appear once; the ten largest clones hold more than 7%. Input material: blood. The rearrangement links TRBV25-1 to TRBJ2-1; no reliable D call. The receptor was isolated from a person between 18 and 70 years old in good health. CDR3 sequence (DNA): TGTGCCAGCAGTGACCGAACCAGCCCCACAGAGAATGAGCAGTTCTTC. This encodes CASSDRTSPTENEQFF.